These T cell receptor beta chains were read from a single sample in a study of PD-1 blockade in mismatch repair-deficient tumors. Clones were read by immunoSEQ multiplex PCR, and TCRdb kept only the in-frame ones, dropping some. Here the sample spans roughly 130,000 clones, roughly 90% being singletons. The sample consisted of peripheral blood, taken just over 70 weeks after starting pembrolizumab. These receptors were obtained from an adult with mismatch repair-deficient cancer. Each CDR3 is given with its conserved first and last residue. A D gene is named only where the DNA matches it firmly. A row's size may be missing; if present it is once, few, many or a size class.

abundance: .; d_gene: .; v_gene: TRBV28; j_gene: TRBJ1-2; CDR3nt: TGTGCCAGCAGTTTACCGGCGGCCTCCTATGGCTACACCTTC; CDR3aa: CASSLPAASYGYTF
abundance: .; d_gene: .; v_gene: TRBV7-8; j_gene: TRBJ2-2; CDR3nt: TGTGCCAGCAGTAGGGGGGGTCTCACCGGGGAGCTGTTTTTT; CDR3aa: CASSRGGLTGELFF
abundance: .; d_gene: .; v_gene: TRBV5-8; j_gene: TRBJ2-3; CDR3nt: TGTGCCAGCAGCCCGCAGGGTGCCAGCACAGATACGCAGTATTTT; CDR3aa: CASSPQGASTDTQYF
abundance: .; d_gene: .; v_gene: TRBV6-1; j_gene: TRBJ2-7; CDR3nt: TGTGCCAGCCAGGGTCCAGCGTACTACGAGCAGTACTTC; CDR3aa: CASQGPAYYEQYF
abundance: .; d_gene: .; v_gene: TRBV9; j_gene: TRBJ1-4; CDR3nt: TGTGCCAGCAGCGTAGGTGGCAGGGGAGGAGAAAAACTGTTTTTT; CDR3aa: CASSVGGRGGEKLFF
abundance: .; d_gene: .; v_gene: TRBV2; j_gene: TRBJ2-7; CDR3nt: TGTGCCGGAGGAACCGGGAACGAGCAGTACTTC; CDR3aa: CAGGTGNEQYF
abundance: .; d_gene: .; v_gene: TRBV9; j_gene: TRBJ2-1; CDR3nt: TGTGCCAGCAGCGTAGCCGGAGCCCCCGGAGGTGGGGAGCAGTTCTTC; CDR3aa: CASSVAGAPGGGEQFF
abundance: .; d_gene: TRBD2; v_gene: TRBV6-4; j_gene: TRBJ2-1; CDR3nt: TGTGCCAGCAGCACTAGCGAATACAATGAGCAGTTCTTC; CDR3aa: CASSTSEYNEQFF
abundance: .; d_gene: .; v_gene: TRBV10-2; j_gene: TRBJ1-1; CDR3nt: TGCGCCAGCCGGGGATTAGGATACACTGAAGCTTTCTTT; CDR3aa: CASRGLGYTEAFF
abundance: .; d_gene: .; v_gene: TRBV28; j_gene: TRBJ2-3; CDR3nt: TGTGCCAGCAAACTAGGGGTGGGAGGCACAGATACGCAGTATTTT; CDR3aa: CASKLGVGGTDTQYF
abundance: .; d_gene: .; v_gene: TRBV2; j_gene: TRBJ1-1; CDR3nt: TGTGCCAGCACCTGGGGTAGGGACACTGAAGCTTTCTTT; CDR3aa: CASTWGRDTEAFF
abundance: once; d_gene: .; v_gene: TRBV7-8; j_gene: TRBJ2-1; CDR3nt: TGTGCCAGCAGCGTAAAAGCCCGACTTTCACCGAACAATGAGCAGTTCTTC; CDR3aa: CASSVKARLSPNNEQFF
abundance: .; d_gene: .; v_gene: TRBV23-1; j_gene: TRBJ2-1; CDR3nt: TGCGCCAGCAGTCAATCGCGGCTAGCCTACAATGAGCAGTTCTTC; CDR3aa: CASSQSRLAYNEQFF
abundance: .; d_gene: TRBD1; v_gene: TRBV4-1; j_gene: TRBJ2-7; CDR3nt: TGCGCCAGCAGCCATCAAATGCAGGGGGACGAGCAGTACTTC; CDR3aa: CASSHQMQGDEQYF
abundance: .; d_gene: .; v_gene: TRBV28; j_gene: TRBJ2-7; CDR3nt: TGTGCCAGCAGTTTATCTCCAGGGAGTAGGTCCTACGAGCAGTACTTC; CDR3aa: CASSLSPGSRSYEQYF
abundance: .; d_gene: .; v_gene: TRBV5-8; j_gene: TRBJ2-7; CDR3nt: TGTGCCAGCAGCTTGTTGGCAGGGACCCACGAGCAGTACTTC; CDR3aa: CASSLLAGTHEQYF
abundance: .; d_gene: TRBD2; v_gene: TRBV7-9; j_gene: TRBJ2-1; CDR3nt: TGTGCCAGCTTCGGACCGGGAGGGCCCGGGGGTGAGCAGTTCTTC; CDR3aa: CASFGPGGPGGEQFF
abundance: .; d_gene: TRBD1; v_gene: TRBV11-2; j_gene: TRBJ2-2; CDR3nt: TGTGCCAGCAGCTCTCCACAGGGGGCTAACACCGGGGAGCTGTTTTTT; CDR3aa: CASSSPQGANTGELFF
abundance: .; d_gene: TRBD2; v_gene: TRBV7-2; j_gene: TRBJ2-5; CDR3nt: TGTGCCAGTCGGACTAGCGGATCACAAGAGACCCAGTACTTC; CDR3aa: CASRTSGSQETQYF
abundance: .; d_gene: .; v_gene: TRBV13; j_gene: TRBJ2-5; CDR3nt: TGTGCCAGCAGCCCAGCCGGCCCCGGGACCCAGTACTTC; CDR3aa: CASSPAGPGTQYF
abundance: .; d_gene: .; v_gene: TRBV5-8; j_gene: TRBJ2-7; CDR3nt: TGTGCCACCTCGGACAGCTCGGGATACGAGCAGTACTTC; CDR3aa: CATSDSSGYEQYF
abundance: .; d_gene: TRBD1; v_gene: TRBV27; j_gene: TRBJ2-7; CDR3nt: TGTGCCAGCTGGGGACAGGGAATCCCCCTTCACGAGCAGTACTTC; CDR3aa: CASWGQGIPLHEQYF
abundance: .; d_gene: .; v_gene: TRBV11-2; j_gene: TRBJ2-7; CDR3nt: TGTGCCAGCAGCTTGCGAGCTTACTACGAGCAGTACTTC; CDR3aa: CASSLRAYYEQYF
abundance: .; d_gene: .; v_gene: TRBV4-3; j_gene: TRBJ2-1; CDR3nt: TGCGCCAGCAGCCAAGCTTGGGATAGCGTCAATGAGCAGTTCTTC; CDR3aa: CASSQAWDSVNEQFF
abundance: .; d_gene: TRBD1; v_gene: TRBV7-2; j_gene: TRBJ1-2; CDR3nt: TGTGCCAGCAGCTTATCGGACAGGGAGGGGGAAACATATGGCTACACCTTC; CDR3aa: CASSLSDREGETYGYTF
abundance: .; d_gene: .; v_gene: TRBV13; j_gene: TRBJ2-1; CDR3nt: TGTGCCAGCAGCTTATTGTCCCACAATGAGCAGTTCTTC; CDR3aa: CASSLLSHNEQFF
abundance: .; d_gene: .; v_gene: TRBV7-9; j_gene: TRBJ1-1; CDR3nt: TGTGCCAGCAGCGCCGTACAGGGACTCACTGAAGCTTTCTTT; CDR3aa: CASSAVQGLTEAFF
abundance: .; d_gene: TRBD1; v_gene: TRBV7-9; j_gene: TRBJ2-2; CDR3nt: TGTGCCAGCAGCTATAACCCCAGGGGGATGAACACCGGGGAGCTGTTTTTT; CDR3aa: CASSYNPRGMNTGELFF
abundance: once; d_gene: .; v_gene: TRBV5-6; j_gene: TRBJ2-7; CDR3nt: TGTGCCAGCAGCTTTGTCGGCGAGCAGTACTTC; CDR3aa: CASSFVGEQYF
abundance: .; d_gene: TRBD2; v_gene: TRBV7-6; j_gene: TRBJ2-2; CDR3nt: TGTGCCAGCAGCTCAGCCGGGAGGCTAGTCGGGGAGCTGTTTTTT; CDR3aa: CASSSAGRLVGELFF
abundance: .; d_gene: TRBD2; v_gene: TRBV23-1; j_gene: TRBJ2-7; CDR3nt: TGCGCCAGCAGTCAATCGGAGCGGGAGTCCTACGAGCAGTACTTC; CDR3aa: CASSQSERESYEQYF
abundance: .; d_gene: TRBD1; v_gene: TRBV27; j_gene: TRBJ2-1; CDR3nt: TGTGCCAGCAGACCGGGACAGGGGTTGCGGTCCTACAATGAGCAGTTCTTC; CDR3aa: CASRPGQGLRSYNEQFF
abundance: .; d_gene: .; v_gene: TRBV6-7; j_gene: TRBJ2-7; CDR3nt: TGTGCCAGCAGCCCGGACAAGCGCCACTCCTACGAGCAGTACTTC; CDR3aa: CASSPDKRHSYEQYF
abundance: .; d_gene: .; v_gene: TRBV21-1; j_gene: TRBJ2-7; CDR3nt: TGTGCCAGCAGCGAGACTCCGGGCTTCTCCTACGAGCAGTACTTC; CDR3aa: CASSETPGFSYEQYF
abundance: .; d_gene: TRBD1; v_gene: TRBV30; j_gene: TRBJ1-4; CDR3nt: TGTGCCTGGAGTGTAATTGTTGGGGGACAGGGTGGTGAAAAACTGTTTTTT; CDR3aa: CAWSVIVGGQGGEKLFF
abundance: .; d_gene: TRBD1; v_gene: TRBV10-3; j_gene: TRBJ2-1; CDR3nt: TGTGCCATCAAAGGACAGGGTAATGAGCAGTTCTTC; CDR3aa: CAIKGQGNEQFF
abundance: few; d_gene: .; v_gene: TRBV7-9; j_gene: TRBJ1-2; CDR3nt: TGTGCCAGCAGCTTAGCCGCCCATGGCTACACCTTC; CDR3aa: CASSLAAHGYTF
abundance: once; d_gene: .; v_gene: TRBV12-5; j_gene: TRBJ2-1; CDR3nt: TGTACTAGTGGTTTTTCTGTGGGGCAGGGCTTCCACAATGAGCAGTTCTTC; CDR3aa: CTSGFSVGQGFHNEQFF
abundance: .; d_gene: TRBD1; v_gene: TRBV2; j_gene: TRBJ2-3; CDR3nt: TGTGCCAGCAGATATCAGACAGGGTCGGTCACAGATACGCAGTATTTT; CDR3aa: CASRYQTGSVTDTQYF
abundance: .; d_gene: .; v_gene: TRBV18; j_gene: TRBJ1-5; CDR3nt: TGTGCCAGCTCACCGCGGCCTCGGGGGTCGGGCAATCAGCCCCAGCATTTT; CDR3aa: CASSPRPRGSGNQPQHF
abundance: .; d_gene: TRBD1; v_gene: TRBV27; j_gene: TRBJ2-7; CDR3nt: TGTGCCAGCAGTCAGACAGGGATTCCCTCCTACGAGCAGTACTTC; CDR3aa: CASSQTGIPSYEQYF
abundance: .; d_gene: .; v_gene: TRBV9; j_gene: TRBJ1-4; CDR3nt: TGTGCCAGCAGCCGTGGGTGGGACGGCGGGGAAAAACTGTTTTTT; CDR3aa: CASSRGWDGGEKLFF
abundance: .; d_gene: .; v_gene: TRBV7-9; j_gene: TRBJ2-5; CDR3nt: TGTGCCAGCAGCTTGGGCAGAGCCCAAGAGACCCAGTACTTC; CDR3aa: CASSLGRAQETQYF
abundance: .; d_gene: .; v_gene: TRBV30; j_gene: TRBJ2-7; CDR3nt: TGTGCCTGGAGCCCTCGGGACTACGAGCAGTACTTC; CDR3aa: CAWSPRDYEQYF
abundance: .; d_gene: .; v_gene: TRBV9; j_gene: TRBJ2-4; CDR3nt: TGTGCCAGCAGCGCCAATATTGGGGGAACCAAAAACATTCAGTACTTC; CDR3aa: CASSANIGGTKNIQYF
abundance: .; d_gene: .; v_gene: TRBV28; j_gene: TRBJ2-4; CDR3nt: TGTGCCAGCAGCCGATTGGGCACTGAAAACATTCAGTACTTC; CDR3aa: CASSRLGTENIQYF
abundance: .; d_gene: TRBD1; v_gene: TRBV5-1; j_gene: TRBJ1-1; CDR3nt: TGCGCCAGCAGGCACAGGGGGCACACTGAAGCTTTCTTT; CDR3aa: CASRHRGHTEAFF
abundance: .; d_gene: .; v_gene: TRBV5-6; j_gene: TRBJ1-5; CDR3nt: TGTGCCAGCAGCTTGGCCCAGCATAGCAATCAGCCCCAGCATTTT; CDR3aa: CASSLAQHSNQPQHF
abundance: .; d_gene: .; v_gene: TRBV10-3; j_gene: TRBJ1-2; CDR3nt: TGTGCCATCAGTGAGTCGGGCGCCGCTAACTATGGCTACACCTTC; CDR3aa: CAISESGAANYGYTF
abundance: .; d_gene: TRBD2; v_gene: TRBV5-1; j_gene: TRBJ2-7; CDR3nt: TGCGCCAGCAGCCTGGCGGGAGACTCCTCCTACGAGCAGTACTTC; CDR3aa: CASSLAGDSSYEQYF
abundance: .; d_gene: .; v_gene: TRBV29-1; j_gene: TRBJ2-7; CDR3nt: TGCAGCGTTGTCTTATCAGGGGCCTACGAGCAGTACTTC; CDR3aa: CSVVLSGAYEQYF
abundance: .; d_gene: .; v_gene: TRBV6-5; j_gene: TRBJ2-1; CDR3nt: TGTGCCAGCAGACAACTAGGTCTTAACAATGAGCAGTTCTTC; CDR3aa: CASRQLGLNNEQFF
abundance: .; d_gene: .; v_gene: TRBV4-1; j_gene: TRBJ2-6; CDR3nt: TGCGCCAGCAGCCAACTGTTAGGGGGTGATGGGGCCAACGTCCTGACTTTC; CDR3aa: CASSQLLGGDGANVLTF
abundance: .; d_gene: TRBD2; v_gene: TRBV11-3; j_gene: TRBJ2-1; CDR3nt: TGTGCCAGCAGCTTATCCGGGGCTAGCGGGAGCTATGAGCAGTTCTTC; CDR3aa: CASSLSGASGSYEQFF
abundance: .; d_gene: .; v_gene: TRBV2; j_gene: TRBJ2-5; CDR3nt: TGTGCCAGCAGGGAGGGACGGGCGGAAGAGACCCAGTACTTC; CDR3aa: CASREGRAEETQYF
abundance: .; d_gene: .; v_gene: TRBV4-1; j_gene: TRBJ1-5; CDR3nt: TGCGCCAGCAGCCAGTCAGCCGGGCTGGGGCAGCCCCAGCATTTT; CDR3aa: CASSQSAGLGQPQHF
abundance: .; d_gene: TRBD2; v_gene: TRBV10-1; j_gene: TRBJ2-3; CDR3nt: TGCGCCAGCAGCGACACTAGCGGGGCTACCTCTAGCACAGATACGCAGTATTTT; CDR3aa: CASSDTSGATSSTDTQYF
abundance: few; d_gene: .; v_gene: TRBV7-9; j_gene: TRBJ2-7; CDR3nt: TGTGCCAGCAGCTTCAGGGAGGAACAGTACTTC; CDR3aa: CASSFREEQYF
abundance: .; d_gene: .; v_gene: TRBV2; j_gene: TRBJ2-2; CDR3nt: TGTGCCAGCGGGGCTAACCCGAACACCGGGGAGCTGTTTTTT; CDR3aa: CASGANPNTGELFF
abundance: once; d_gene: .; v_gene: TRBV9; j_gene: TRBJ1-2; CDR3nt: TGTGCCAGCAGCGTAGCCGGGTCTAACTATGGCTACACCTTC; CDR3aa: CASSVAGSNYGYTF